One sample yielded the 18 T cell receptor beta chains listed below, sequenced in a study of cytomegalovirus exposure and HLA in healthy donors (dated by TCRdb to 2017 to 2019). The receptor library was made with the immunoSEQ multiplex PCR assay. For the multiplex PCR, a mixture combining 60 forward primers for TCR Vbeta segments and 13 reverse primers for TCR Jbeta segments was used. The table was pulled from immuneACCESS by TCRdb, which kept in-frame rearrangements only. Such tables lose some clones; where checked, under half of the loss comes from unresolved V genes, and the rest has no known cause. This sample gives more than 110,000 clones in total; about 78% of them show up just once. 2.8% of the sample belongs to the ten largest clones. The sample taken for sequencing was PBMCs. The receptors stem from a male donor in good health and CMV-seronegative.

The chain carries TRBV30 and TRBJ1-1, with 8 positions matching TRBD1. The V and J ends lost 3 bases and 5 bases, in that order; junction bases with no gene match: 8. In germline, CDR1 is GTSNPN, CDR2 SVGIG (reference sequence). CDR3 size: 14 residues. Here the CDR3 reads CAWSYGQGRTEAFF. The CDR3 DNA reads as TGTGCCTGGAGCTATGGACAGGGCCGGACTGAAGCTTTCTTT.

The chain joins TRBV5-1 to TRBJ2-2, with TRBD2 matching 11 bases. V lost 4 bases to trimming and J lost 5 bases; unmatched junction nucleotides: 7. Germline V lookup: CDR1 SGHRS, CDR2 YFSETQ. This CDR3 has 16 residues. In DNA, the CDR3 is TGCGCCAGCAGCGCAACTAGCGGGAGTAGGACCGGGGAGCTGTTTTTT. Translated, it gives CASSATSGSRTGELFF. Looking up the rest from reference TRBV5-1 and TRBJ2-2 gives the full variable domain: KAGVTQTPRYLIKTRGQQVTLSCSPISGHRSVSWYQQTPGQGLQFLFEYFSETQRNKGNFPGRFSGRQFSNSRSEMNVSTLELGDSALYLCASSATSGSRTGELFFGEGSRLTVL.

The V gene is TRBV10-3, the J gene TRBJ1-4; 8 bases agree with TRBD1. Germline-derived CDR1 and CDR2 are ENHRY and SYGVKD. This CDR3 is 14 amino acids long. With 5 bases clipped from V and 1 base from J, the junction kept 0 bases outside the gene matches. Written as DNA, the CDR3 is TGTGCCATCAGTACAGGGGGAACTAATGAAAAACTGTTTTTT. Translation: CAISTGGTNEKLFF.

The V and J genes are TRBV6-5 and TRBJ1-5, with a possible D match to TRBD1 (5 bases). With 2 bases removed from V and 4 bases from J, the gap between germline ends came to 9 bases. The CDR3 sequence is 14 residues long. CDR1 MNHEY and CDR2 SVGAGI come from the germline V gene. This chain's CDR3 is CASSYRGWNQPQHF. The CDR3 DNA follows: TGTGCCAGCAGTTACCGGGGGTGGAATCAGCCCCAGCATTTT.

The V and J genes are TRBV7-3 and TRBJ2-1; TRBD2 matches at 8 bases. CDR1 and CDR2 from the germline V gene are SGHTA and FQGTGA. With V trimmed by 5 bases and J by 2 bases, 8 bases remained unmatched. The CDR3 has 16 residues. As DNA, the CDR3 is TGTGCCAGCAGCCCCCCGACTAGCGAACCCTACAATGAGCAGTTCTTC. Its protein product is CASSPPTSEPYNEQFF.

The chain joins TRBV6-5 to TRBJ1-1; the D gene is possibly TRBD1 (6 bases). Trimming took 0 bases from V and 4 from J, leaving 9 bases between them. Germline values: CDR1 MNHEY, CDR2 SVGAGI. The CDR3 runs 14 residues. CDR3 nucleotide sequence: TGTGCCAGCAGTTACTCGCAGGGGAGCACTGAAGCTTTCTTT. Amino acids: CASSYSQGSTEAFF.

In its sample, this clone was seen a few times. The junction does not match germline at one end; this may be a read error. V and J are TRBV7-7 and TRBJ1-1; D remains unclear. Germline values: CDR1 SSHAT, CDR2 FNYEAQ (reference sequence). The length of the CDR3 is 13 residues. The CDR3 sequence is CASSLEGDTEAFF. DNA of the CDR3: TGTGCTAGCAGCTTAGAAGGAGACACTGAAGCTTTCTTT.

The chain is built from TRBV7-9 and TRBJ1-2; tentative D call: TRBD1 (6 bases). The CDR3 length is 12 residues. The ends were cut back, 5 bases at V and 7 bases at J, with 11 bases in the middle. CDR1 and CDR2 from the germline V gene are SEHNR and FQNEAQ (reference sequence). The CDR3 is CASSTRTVGYTF. CDR3 sequence (DNA): TGTGCCAGCAGCACGAGGACAGTTGGCTACACCTTC.

The gene calls are TRBV5-6 and TRBJ1-1; TRBD1 is a possible D gene (5 bases). Trimming took off 7 bases at V and 1 base at J, with 14 bases between the two ends. This CDR3 spans 14 amino acids. From germline, CDR1 is SGHDT and CDR2 YYEEEE. CDR3 in amino acids: CASRPRGWNTEAFF. The CDR3 DNA reads TGTGCCAGCCGACCTAGGGGCTGGAACACTGAAGCTTTCTTT.

The chain joins TRBV5-6 to TRBJ1-1, with D possibly TRBD1 on 5 matching bases. V dropped 2 bases and J dropped 4 bases, with 18 bases sitting between them. This CDR3 region has 16 residues. Germline CDR1 and CDR2: SGHDT and YYEEEE. The chain's CDR3 is CASSLSQGALGTEAFF. The CDR3 bases are TGTGCCAGCAGCTTAAGTCAAGGGGCGCTCGGCACTGAAGCTTTCTTT.

This sequence joins TRBV27 and TRBJ1-1; 8 positions agree with TRBD1. The CDR3 length is 16 residues. Trimming at V came to 5 bases and at J to 0 bases, leaving 8 bases not matched to a gene. Germline V gives CDR1 MNHEY, CDR2 SMNVEV (reference sequence). CDR3 residues: CASSQGAWRMNTEAFF. The CDR3 DNA reads TGTGCCAGCAGTCAGGGGGCCTGGCGAATGAACACTGAAGCTTTCTTT.

The chain combines TRBV4-3 with TRBJ1-2; the D gene is possibly TRBD1 (5 bases). The CDR3 covers 15 residues. Trimming pared 2 bases from V and 4 bases from J, leaving 14 bases between. Germline V lookup: CDR1 LGHNA, CDR2 YSLEER. The CDR3 loop reads CASSQPGVLLYGYTF. The CDR3 nucleotides read TGCGCCAGCAGCCAACCGGGGGTCCTACTCTATGGCTACACCTTC.

The table lists this clone with a count of one. V usage is TRBV6-5 and J usage is TRBJ2-3, with 8 bases matching TRBD2. The CDR3 contains 14 residues. Germline trimming cut 4 bases from V and 4 bases from J; bases unmatched to any gene: 4. Looked up from germline, CDR1 is MNHEY and CDR2 is SVGAGI. CDR3 sequence reads: CASSFGTRSDTQYF. The CDR3 coding sequence is TGTGCCAGCAGTTTCGGGACTAGATCAGATACGCAGTATTTT.

The CDR3 sequence is CASSLRAGGDNEQFF. The CDR3 DNA sequence: TGTGCCAGCAGCTTGAGGGCAGGGGGTGACAATGAGCAGTTCTTC. The chain links TRBV7-2 to TRBJ2-1, with 7 bases that match TRBD1. From germline, CDR1 is SGHTA and CDR2 FQGNSA. The CDR3 consists of 15 residues. Trimming at V came to 3 bases and at J to 5 bases, leaving 7 bases not matched to a gene.

The chain is built from TRBV10-3 and TRBJ2-3, with 11 nucleotides matching TRBD2. The CDR3 runs 18 residues. Germline V gene lookup returns CDR1 ENHRY and CDR2 SYGVKD. V was clipped by 7 bases and J by 4 bases; unmatched bases: 16. The DNA for the CDR3 is TGTGCCATCAATAGCGGGAGGGCCATCCCGGGTGGATCAGATACGCAGTATTTT. Protein sequence: CAINSGRAIPGGSDTQYF.

The V gene is TRBV29-1, the J gene TRBJ1-2, with 8 nucleotides matching TRBD1. CDR3 length: 13 residues. With V trimmed by 7 bases and J by 4 bases, 8 bases remained unmatched. Germline V lookup: CDR1 SQVTM, CDR2 ANQGSEA. The chain's CDR3 is CSGGTGGSYGYTF. The CDR3 coding sequence is TGCAGCGGAGGAACAGGGGGAAGCTATGGCTACACCTTC.

This chain uses TRBV30 with TRBJ2-7; D perhaps matches TRBD1 (5 bases). The length of the CDR3 is 14 residues. The germline gives CDR1 GTSNPN, CDR2 SVGIG (reference sequence). With 0 bases removed from V and 4 bases from J, the gap between germline ends came to 13 bases. CDR3 sequence (DNA): TGTGCCTGGAGTGTAGGTAGGGGCCCTTACGAGCAGTACTTC. Translation: CAWSVGRGPYEQYF. Variable domain in full (rest from reference TRBV30 and TRBJ2-7): SQTIHQWPATLVQPVGSPLSLECTVEGTSNPNLYWYRQAAGRGLQLLFYSVGIGQISSEVPQNLSASRPQDRQFILSSKKLLLSDSGFYLCAWSVGRGPYEQYFGPGTRLTVT.

The gene calls are TRBV30 and TRBJ2-2; TRBD1 aligns across 7 bases. The CDR3 totals 13 residues. The V and J ends lost 5 bases and 6 bases, in that order; junction bases with no gene match: 6. From germline, CDR1 is GTSNPN and CDR2 SVGIG (reference sequence). The CDR3 nucleotides are TGTGCCTGGTCGCCCAGGGGGTCCGGGGAGCTGTTTTTT. It codes for CAWSPRGSGELFF.